Reported below is one TCR beta chain. This clone has only a few counts. What this receptor recognizes is not known. No much larger clone is present one base from it, and per-base qualities are unavailable. TCRbeta CDR3 regions were amplified from genomic DNA by means of the immunoSEQ Assay, a bias-controlled multiplex PCR. The authors processed their data as follows. The number of nucleated cells in each sample was estimated from the amplification of reference gene primers within the assay. Sequence reads were collapsed and filtered to measure the absolute abundance of every unique TCRbeta CDR3 rearrangement. For each sample, productive Simpson clonality was calculated as the square root of Simpson's diversity index across productive rearrangements. Here the immuneACCESS table is served through TCRdb, limited to in-frame sequences with V and J called. Missing clones are a known gap in these copies; in checked studies unresolved V genes cover under half, and the rest lacks a known reason. V, J and clone size reflect that table, while D and trimming were determined from the DNA. Across this sample there are around 380,000 clones, with about 90% seen only once. 1.3% of the sample comes from the top ten.

Participants in the prospective study were aged about 18 to 89 years, lived in about two dozen United States geographic areas, and enrolled through a virtual design. In the prospective study, cohorts were assigned on the basis of participant-reported clinical history obtained from a screening survey and a study questionnaire. For ImmuneRACE Cohort 3, a participant was defined as recovered based on two consecutive negative NP/OP PCR tests, clearance by a healthcare professional, or resolution of symptoms. Each participant in the prospective study had whole blood, serum and a nasopharyngeal or oropharyngeal swab collected by mobile phlebotomists. Participants in the prospective study had the option to provide additional blood draws and questionnaires over an approximately 2-month period. Before DNA extraction, prospective study blood samples were shipped either frozen or at room temperature. CDR1 MDHEN and CDR2 SYDVKM were looked up in the germline V gene. The V and J ends are trimmed by 7 bases and 3 bases, leaving 12 bases between them. From the cysteine through the phenylalanine, the CDR3 covers 13 amino acids. CDR3 DNA is the only sequence kept; it has 39 bases, read in frame from the first base.

This entry comes from a study of blood T cell repertoires in COVID-19 (dated by TCRdb to 2018 to 2021). With regard to the full study: Collaborator samples came from the United States, Italy and Spain and covered acute and convalescent phases of COVID-19. Where HLA class I and class II types were available, the types were taken from metadata supplied by the sample provider, not from assay-based typing. The dataset comprised deeply sampled blood TCRbeta repertoires from subjects exposed to, actively infected with, or recovered from COVID-19. The material from the prospective study consisted of cDNA or gDNA derived from T cells, B-cell-depleted T cells, or PBMCs. The repertoires were released in a freely available public database meant as a resource for research on the immune response to SARS-CoV-2. Samples were obtained from the ongoing ImmuneRACE study (first 160 participants) and from 1,200 or so subjects provided by 6 global collaborators. A de-identified subject ID, COVID-19 status, age in years and sex were almost always included in the sample metadata. Study-level results and caveats: How much clinical and demographic metadata was included differed by source and by participant, and the metadata was provided uncurated.

The chain is encoded by TRBV28 joined to TRBJ1-1, and the D gene may be TRBD1, 5 bases matching. This TCR was recovered from a man aged 25 to 45 who had recovered from COVID-19. Sequenced sample: PBMCs or T cells enriched from blood (not recorded which). The nucleotide sequence is TGTGCCAGCATCCTGGGGCTGCACACTGAAGCTTTCTTT. Its product reads: CASILGLHTEAFF.